The 26 T cell receptor beta chains reported below all come from one sample, sequenced in a study of PD-1 blockade in classical Hodgkin lymphoma. Time point denoted: newly diagnosed, previously untreated cHL patient sample. Libraries were prepared by immunoSEQ multiplex PCR; TCRdb keeps only in-frame clonotypes and omits some of them. The sample records roughly 68,000 clones, over 85% being singletons. The source material was peripheral blood mononuclear cells (PBMCs). These receptors were collected from a human donor with classical Hodgkin lymphoma.

The genes are TRBV11-2 and TRBJ2-3; TRBD1 is a possible D gene (5 bases). Between the trimmed V and J ends, which lost 7 bases and 6 bases, there was a span of 8 bases. This CDR3 spans 11 amino acids. From germline, CDR1 is SGHAT and CDR2 FQNNGV. CDR3 region: CASTRVDTQYF. The CDR3 nucleotides read TGTGCCAGCACCAGGGTGGATACGCAGTATTTT.

The chain uses TRBV7-2 and TRBJ1-6; TRBD1 aligns across 7 bases. CDR3 length: 15 amino acids. Trimming at V came to 5 bases and at J to 4 bases, leaving 5 bases not matched to a gene. Germline V gene sequence: CDR1 SGHTA, CDR2 FQGNSA. The CDR3 region is CASSNYRGYNSPLHF. DNA of the CDR3: TGTGCCAGCAGCAACTACAGGGGTTATAATTCACCCCTCCACTTT.

This chain joins TRBV7-9 and TRBJ2-7; 7 bases match TRBD1. The CDR3 is 13 residues long. Trimming removed 8 bases from V and 5 bases from J; junction bases left unmatched: 9. Germline lookup yields CDR1 SEHNR and CDR2 FQNEAQ (reference sequence). The CDR3 loop is CASGYRGRDEQYF. CDR3 DNA: TGTGCCAGCGGATACAGGGGAAGGGACGAGCAGTACTTC. Full variable domain (rest looked up from reference TRBV7-9 and TRBJ2-7): DTGVSQNPRHKITKRGQNVTFRCDPISEHNRLYWYRQTLGQGPEFLTYFQNEAQLEKSRLLSDRFSAERPKGSFSTLEIQRTEQGDSAMYLCASGYRGRDEQYFGPGTRLTVT.

This clone was observed a single time. The chain employs TRBV10-3 and TRBJ2-7; 10 nucleotides align to TRBD2. The CDR3 covers 14 residues. The germline CDR1 and CDR2 sequences are ENHRY and SYGVKD. The V and J ends lost 2 bases and 5 bases, in that order; junction bases with no gene match: 3. CDR3 residues: CAISEGSGGNEQYF. Written as DNA, the CDR3 is TGTGCCATCAGTGAGGGTAGCGGGGGGAACGAGCAGTACTTC.

The CDR3 region has the DNA TGTGCCAGCAGTGCCAGAGACAGGGGATACTCTGGAAACACCATATATTTT. Translated, it gives CASSARDRGYSGNTIYF. The V gene is TRBV6-1, the J gene TRBJ1-3, with TRBD1 matching over 8 bases. V shed 4 bases and J 0 bases; nucleotides not matched to a gene: 8. The CDR3 has 17 amino acids. Per germline, CDR1 MNHNS and CDR2 SASEGT.

The genes are TRBV5-6 and TRBJ1-6, with TRBD1 identical over 7 bases. CDR3 length: 15 residues. Germline values: CDR1 SGHDT, CDR2 YYEEEE. With V trimmed by 4 bases and J by 4 bases, 5 bases remained unmatched. For the CDR3, the DNA is TGTGCCAGCAGCCCAACGGGACAGTATAATTCACCCCTCCACTTT. Protein sequence: CASSPTGQYNSPLHF.

The J gene is TRBJ1-2, the V gene TRBV2, with 8 positions matching TRBD1. CDR3 length equals 13 residues. Germline CDR1 SNHLY, CDR2 FYNNEI. V lost 7 bases to trimming and J lost 4 bases; unmatched junction nucleotides: 5. The CDR3 nucleotides read TGTGCCAGCATTTTCGACAGGGGCTATGGCTACACCTTC. It codes for CASIFDRGYGYTF.

The chain links TRBV28 to TRBJ1-1, with a tentative D call TRBD1 (6 bases). The CDR3 totals 15 residues. Trimming removed 4 bases at V and 1 base at J, with 13 bases between. Per germline, CDR1 MDHEN and CDR2 SYDVKM. CDR3 loop: CASSYGGGGNTEAFF. Here the CDR3 DNA reads TGTGCCAGCAGTTATGGGGGGGGCGGGAACACTGAAGCTTTCTTT.

This chain uses TRBV6-6 with TRBJ2-1; unclear D gene. CDR1 is MNHNY, CDR2 SVGAGI, per germline (reference sequence). Trimming cost V 3 bases and J 5 bases, with 11 bases left between them. The CDR3 is 14 amino acids. The CDR3 region is CASSYGSLDNEQFF. The CDR3 coding sequence is TGTGCCAGCAGTTATGGGTCATTAGACAATGAGCAGTTCTTC.

This clone was counted once. The chain joins TRBV7-2 to TRBJ1-1; no definite D call. The CDR3 has 14 amino acids. Germline V lookup: CDR1 SGHTA, CDR2 FQGNSA. Between the trimmed V and J ends, which lost 4 bases and 1 base, there was a span of 10 bases. Here the CDR3 reads CASSSNAQNTEAFF. The CDR3 DNA follows: TGTGCCAGCAGCTCCAACGCGCAGAACACTGAAGCTTTCTTT.

The rearrangement joins TRBV28 to TRBJ1-1, with D uncertain. Deletions cut 8 bases from V and 2 bases from J, with 6 bases between. Germline V CDR1 and CDR2: MDHEN, SYDVKM. This CDR3 contains 11 residues. The CDR3 coding sequence is TGTGCCAGCTACTCCAACACTGAAGCTTTCTTT. Residues: CASYSNTEAFF.

The chain couples TRBV7-8 to TRBJ2-3; the D gene is possibly TRBD1 (6 bases). The germline V and J ends were trimmed by 5 bases and 3 bases, with 18 bases remaining between them. The CDR3 runs to 16 residues. CDR1 and CDR2 from the germline V gene are SGHVS and FQNEAQ. The CDR3 DNA follows: TGTGCCAGCAGCGCCGCCGGGACAATGAAAACAGATACGCAGTATTTT. This sequence encodes CASSAAGTMKTDTQYF.

This CDR3 reads CSVVEGPQETQYF. For the CDR3, the DNA is TGCAGCGTTGTTGAGGGCCCGCAAGAGACCCAGTACTTC. This chain links TRBV29-1 with TRBJ2-5; weak D call: TRBD2 (5 bases). V was trimmed by 4 bases and J by 2 bases, leaving 11 bases between them. The V gene's germline CDR1 is SQVTM and CDR2 ANQGSEA. This CDR3 has 13 amino acids.

This chain joins TRBV28 and TRBJ2-1; D is undetermined. CDR1 is MDHEN and CDR2 is SYDVKM in the germline V gene. V shed 5 bases and J shed 1 base, with 15 bases lying between them. The CDR3 has 16 residues. The CDR3 is CASSNKGGISYNEQFF. CDR3 nucleotide sequence: TGTGCCAGCAGTAATAAGGGTGGGATATCCTACAATGAGCAGTTCTTC. Full variable domain (remainder filled in from reference TRBV28 and TRBJ2-1): DVKVTQSSRYLVKRTGEKVFLECVQDMDHENMFWYRQDPGLGLRLIYFSYDVKMKEKGDIPEGYSVSREKKERFSLILESASTNQTSMYLCASSNKGGISYNEQFFGPGTRLTVL.

The chain combines TRBV9 with TRBJ2-2, with 10 bases fitting TRBD2. The V and J ends lost 0 bases and 1 base, in that order; junction bases with no gene match: 0. The germline CDR1 and CDR2 sequences are SGDLS and YYNGEE. This CDR3 is built from 16 residues. The CDR3 here is CASSVGLAGNTGELFF. CDR3 bases: TGTGCCAGCAGCGTAGGACTAGCGGGGAACACCGGGGAGCTGTTTTTT.

The rearrangement links TRBV11-2 to TRBJ1-6; D gene ambiguous. There are 16 residues in the CDR3. Germline V gene lookup returns CDR1 SGHAT and CDR2 FQNNGV. Trimming took 4 bases from V and 0 from J, leaving 10 bases between them. DNA of the CDR3: TGTGCCAGCAGCTGGGATGATAGCTCCTATAATTCACCCCTCCACTTT. Translated, it gives CASSWDDSSYNSPLHF.

The chain uses TRBV6-5 and TRBJ2-7; TRBD1 aligns across 10 bases. Trimming at V came to 2 bases and at J to 4 bases, leaving 2 bases not matched to a gene. The CDR3 sequence is 14 residues long. Germline assignment: CDR1 MNHEY and CDR2 SVGAGI. The CDR3: CASSYGQGGYEQYF. As DNA, the CDR3 is TGTGCCAGCAGTTACGGACAGGGGGGTTACGAGCAGTACTTC.

The genes are TRBV27 and TRBJ2-3; TRBD1 agrees at 8 bases. There are 16 residues in the CDR3. Trimming at V came to 1 base and at J to 3 bases, leaving 6 bases not matched to a gene. Germline V lookup: CDR1 MNHEY, CDR2 SMNVEV (reference sequence). CDR3 residues: CASSLLPGGITDTQYF. Written as DNA, the CDR3 is TGTGCCAGCAGTTTATTGCCAGGGGGCATAACAGATACGCAGTATTTT.

This chain joins TRBV9 and TRBJ2-7; TRBD2 aligns across 7 bases. The germline V gene encodes CDR1 SGDLS and CDR2 YYNGEE. After removal of 2 bases from V and 0 bases from J, the junction contained 8 bases not matched to a gene. The CDR3 totals 16 residues. CDR3 bases: TGTGCCAGCAGCGTTGAGAGCGGGACTATCTCCTACGAGCAGTACTTC. This translates into CASSVESGTISYEQYF.

The chain couples TRBV19 to TRBJ1-1; D is possibly TRBD1 (6 bases). Germline-derived CDR1 and CDR2 are LNHDA and SQIVND (reference sequence). There are 14 residues in the CDR3. V lost 4 bases to trimming and J lost 0 bases, with 9 bases between them. The CDR3 loop reads CASSKRTVNTEAFF. CDR3 bases: TGTGCCAGTAGTAAGAGGACAGTGAACACTGAAGCTTTCTTT. Full variable domain (rest looked up from reference TRBV19 and TRBJ1-1): DGGITQSPKYLFRKEGQNVTLSCEQNLNHDAMYWYRQDPGQGLRLIYYSQIVNDFQKGDIAEGYSVSREKKESFPLTVTSAQKNPTAFYLCASSKRTVNTEAFFGQGTRLTVV.

V gene TRBV4-1 combines with J gene TRBJ2-1; no reliable D call. The CDR3 has 13 amino acids. Germline CDR1 and CDR2: MGHRA and YSYEKL. V lost 3 bases, J lost 6 bases, and 9 bases lay in between. CDR3 coding DNA: TGCGCCAGCAGCCAGAGACCGACCAATGAGCAGTTCTTC. This codes for CASSQRPTNEQFF.

The chain recombines TRBV7-6 with TRBJ2-2, with a tentative D call TRBD1 (6 bases). Germline V gene lookup returns CDR1 SGHVS and CDR2 FNYEAQ. Trimming left V 3 bases short and J 1 base short, with 12 bases between. This CDR3 has 16 residues. The CDR3 loop reads CASSFSGHLNTGELFF. CDR3 sequence (DNA): TGTGCCAGCAGCTTTTCGGGACACTTGAACACCGGGGAGCTGTTTTTT.

V gene TRBV29-1 combines with J gene TRBJ2-1, with TRBD1 matching 8 bases. J gave up 12 bases and V 7 bases, and 14 bases lay outside the gene matches. The CDR3 consists of 13 residues. The germline gives CDR1 SQVTM, CDR2 ANQGSEA. Here the CDR3 DNA reads TGCAGCGCCGGGACAGGAGCCCCTCGGGGGCAGTTCTTC. Amino acids: CSAGTGAPRGQFF.

In its sample, this clone was seen once. This chain uses TRBV7-6 with TRBJ2-2, with no clear D. This CDR3 has 12 amino acids. Germline lookup yields CDR1 SGHVS and CDR2 FNYEAQ. Trimming removed 0 bases from V and 8 bases from J, with 4 bases in between. DNA for the CDR3: TGTGCCAGCAGCTTAGCGCCTGGGGAGCTGTTTTTT. As protein: CASSLAPGELFF.

The chain uses TRBV5-5 and TRBJ2-1, with 8 bases that match TRBD2. This CDR3 is built from 15 residues. V dropped 1 base and J dropped 4; count of bases not matched to a gene: 4. Germline loops: CDR1 SGHKS, CDR2 YYEKEE (reference sequence). DNA for the CDR3: TGTGCCAGCAGCTTGAGCGGGAGAGAGTACAATGAGCAGTTCTTC. Translating gives CASSLSGREYNEQFF.

This rearrangement joins TRBV28 to TRBJ2-5; D gene unclear. Deletions cut 7 bases from V and 3 bases from J, with 12 bases between. The V gene's germline CDR1 is MDHEN and CDR2 SYDVKM. The CDR3 covers 13 residues. The CDR3 DNA follows: TGTGCCAGCACCTCGGGTAGCAAAGAGACCCAGTACTTC. It specifies CASTSGSKETQYF.